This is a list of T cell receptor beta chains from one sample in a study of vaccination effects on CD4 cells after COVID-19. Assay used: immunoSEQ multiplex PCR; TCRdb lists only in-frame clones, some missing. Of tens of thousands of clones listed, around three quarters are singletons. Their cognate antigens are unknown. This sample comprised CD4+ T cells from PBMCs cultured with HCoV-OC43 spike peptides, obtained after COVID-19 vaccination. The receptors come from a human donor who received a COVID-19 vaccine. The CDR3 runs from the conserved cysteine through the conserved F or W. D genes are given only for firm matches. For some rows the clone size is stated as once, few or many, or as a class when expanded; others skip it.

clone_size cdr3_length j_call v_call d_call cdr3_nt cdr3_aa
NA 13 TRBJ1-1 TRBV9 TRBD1 TGTGCCAGCAGCACCGGACAGGGACTCGAAGCTTTCTTT CASSTGQGLEAFF
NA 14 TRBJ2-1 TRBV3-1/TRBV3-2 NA TGTGCCAGCAGCCGACAGCTTTCCTACAATGAGCAGTTCTTC CASSRQLSYNEQFF
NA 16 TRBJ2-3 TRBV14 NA TGTGCCAGCAGCAAGACGACAGTTCAAAGGACAGATACGCAGTATTTT CASSKTTVQRTDTQYF
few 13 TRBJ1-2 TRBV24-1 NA TGTGCCACCAGTGACCCCGGGGCTTATGGCTACACCTTC CATSDPGAYGYTF
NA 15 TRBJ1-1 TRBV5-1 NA TGCGCCAGCAGCTTGGCCGGGGGGGGTACCACTGAAGCTTTCTTT CASSLAGGGTTEAFF
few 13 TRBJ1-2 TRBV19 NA TGTGCCAGTAGGCGGACGGATAACTATGGCTACACCTTC CASRRTDNYGYTF
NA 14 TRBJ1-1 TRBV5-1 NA TGCGCCAGCAGCCCCCGTGGGTTTGACACTGAAGCTTTCTTT CASSPRGFDTEAFF
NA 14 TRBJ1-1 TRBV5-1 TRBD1 TGCGCCAGCAGCTCGGACAGGGTGAACACTGAAGCTTTCTTT CASSSDRVNTEAFF
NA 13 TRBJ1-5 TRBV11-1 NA TGTGCCAGCAGCCAAGCAGGTAATCAGCCCCAGCATTTT CASSQAGNQPQHF
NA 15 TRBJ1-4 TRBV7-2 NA TGTGCCAGCAGCTTAGCGCGGTCCCGGGATGAAAAACTGTTTTTT CASSLARSRDEKLFF
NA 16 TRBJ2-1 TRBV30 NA TGTGCCTGGAGTGAGGCTGGGCGGGGTGGGTACAATGAGCAGTTCTTC CAWSEAGRGGYNEQFF
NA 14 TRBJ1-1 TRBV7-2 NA TGTGCCAGCAGCTTAGGAGGGGGGGACACTGAAGCTTTCTTT CASSLGGGDTEAFF
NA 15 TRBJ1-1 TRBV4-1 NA TGCGCCAGCAGCCAAACTGACATTATGAACACTGAAGCTTTCTTT CASSQTDIMNTEAFF
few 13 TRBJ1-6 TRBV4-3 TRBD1 TGCGCCAGCAGCCAAGATGAGGGGGCTCCCCTCCACTTT CASSQDEGAPLHF
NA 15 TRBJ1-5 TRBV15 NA TGTGCCACCAGCAGAGATCGGCACTTCAATCAGCCCCAGCATTTT CATSRDRHFNQPQHF
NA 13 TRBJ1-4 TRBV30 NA TGTGCCTGGAGTGTAAGGGGTGGGGAAAAACTGTTTTTT CAWSVRGGEKLFF
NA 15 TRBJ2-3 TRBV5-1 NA TGCGCCAGCAGCTTGGGGGGGCCCTTCACAGATACGCAGTATTTT CASSLGGPFTDTQYF
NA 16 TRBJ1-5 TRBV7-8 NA TGTGCCAGCAGTTCGGAGTGGGCTAATAGCAATCAGCCCCAGCATTTT CASSSEWANSNQPQHF
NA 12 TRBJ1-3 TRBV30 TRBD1 TGTGCCTGGAACAGGGGAGGAAACACCATATATTTT CAWNRGGNTIYF
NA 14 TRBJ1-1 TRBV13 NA TGTGCCAGCAGCCCGGACCTAATGAACACTGAAGCTTTCTTT CASSPDLMNTEAFF
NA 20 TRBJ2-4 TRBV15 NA TGTGCCACCAGCAGAGATCTCGGACACCAGCCGCCCCTAGCCAAAAACATTCAGTACTTC CATSRDLGHQPPLAKNIQYF
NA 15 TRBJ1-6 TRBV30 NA TGTGCCTGGAGTGGGGCAGCTCCTTATAATTCACCCCTCCACTTT CAWSGAAPYNSPLHF
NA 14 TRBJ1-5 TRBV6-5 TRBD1 TGTGCCAGCAGGGAGACAGGGATTAATCAGCCCCAGCATTTT CASRETGINQPQHF
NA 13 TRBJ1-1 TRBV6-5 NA TGTGCCAGCAGCGTCCTGTTGAACACTGAAGCTTTCTTT CASSVLLNTEAFF
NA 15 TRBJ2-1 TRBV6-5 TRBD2 TGTGCCAGCAAACCACTAGCGGGGGATACAATGGAGCAGTTCTTC CASKPLAGDTMEQFF
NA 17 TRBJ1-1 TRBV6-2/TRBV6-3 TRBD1 TGTGCCAGCAGTCTCTTTTGGACAGGGCAAAAGAACACTGAAGCTTTCTTT CASSLFWTGQKNTEAFF
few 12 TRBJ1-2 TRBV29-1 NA TGCAGCGTTGTTAGGGACAACTATGGCTACACCTTC CSVVRDNYGYTF
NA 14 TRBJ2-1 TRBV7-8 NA TGTGCCAGCACCCTCCTCAGCGGATACAATGAGCAGTTCTTC CASTLLSGYNEQFF
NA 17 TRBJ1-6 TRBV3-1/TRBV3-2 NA TGTGCCAGCAGCCAAGACCCCTCCCTCAACTATAATTCACCCCTCCACTTT CASSQDPSLNYNSPLHF
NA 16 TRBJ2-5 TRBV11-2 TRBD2 TGTGCCAGCAGCCCTGTGACTAGCGATGGACAAGAGACCCAGTACTTC CASSPVTSDGQETQYF
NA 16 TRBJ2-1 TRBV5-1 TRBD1 TGCGCCAGCAGCTCCCGGGGGACAGGGGGTCTCAATGAGCAGTTCTTC CASSSRGTGGLNEQFF
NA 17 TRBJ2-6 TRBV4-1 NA TGCGCCAGCAGCCAAGAATTGGGTCTCTCTGGGGCCAACGTCCTGACTTTC CASSQELGLSGANVLTF
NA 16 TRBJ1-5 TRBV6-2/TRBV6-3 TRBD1 TGTGCCAGCAGTTCCCTTGGACAGGGGAAAGGACAGCCCCAGCATTTT CASSSLGQGKGQPQHF
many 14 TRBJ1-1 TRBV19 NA TGTGCCAGTAGTATAACGGGGCAGGGCACTGAAGCTTTCTTT CASSITGQGTEAFF
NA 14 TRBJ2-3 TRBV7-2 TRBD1 TGTGCCAGCAGCCAGGACAGGGGGGCCGATACGCAGTATTTT CASSQDRGADTQYF
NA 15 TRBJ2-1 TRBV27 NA TGTGCCAGCAGTAAGGCCAGGATTACCTACAATGAGCAGTTCTTC CASSKARITYNEQFF
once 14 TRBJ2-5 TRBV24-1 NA TGTGCCACCAGTGATCCCGGCAGAACGGAGACCCAGTACTTC CATSDPGRTETQYF
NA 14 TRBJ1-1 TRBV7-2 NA TGTGCCAGCAGCTTCTCTGGGGGATCCACTGAAGCTTTCTTT CASSFSGGSTEAFF